Described below is a single TCR beta chain sequence and its context. Its target is unknown. Germline loops: CDR1 MDHEN, CDR2 SYDVKM. The CDR3 is 13 amino acids. Trimming shortened V by 7 bases and J by 3 bases, and 13 bases separated the two germline ends. Profiling relied on immunoSEQ multiplex PCR, and the TCRdb table lists in-frame clones only, not all of them. The data hold 140,000 to 150,000 clones, with 85% to 95% observed a single time. This specimen belongs to a study of T cell responses to AZD1222 COVID-19 vaccine. Notes on the study in general: Among those given AZD1222, only five or six were seropositive at baseline. Clonal diversity may have been underestimated, and the donors were mostly white British, with more females than males. Vaccine-associated CD4 TCRs ranged over spike, dominating at 160-218 and 743-854.

The sequencing used peripheral blood, collected after recovery from COVID-19. The source of this sequence is an adult who had recovered from COVID-19. V gene TRBV28 combines with J gene TRBJ2-7; tentatively, D is TRBD1 (6 bases). The CDR3 DNA reads as TGTGCCAGCATGACAGGCCCCTTCTACGAGCAGTACTTC. It translates to CASMTGPFYEQYF.